This TCR beta chain was profiled in a study of monozygotic twins with inflammatory bowel disease. Points from the study as a whole: Whereas healthy co-twins had higher TCRbeta diversity (inverse Simpson), IBD patients had lower diversity. The data gave no support to a single strong IBD-associated signal or clonotype. Lower sharing of clonotypes with other individuals was seen in IBD patients than in healthy twins. This was most marked in patients showing signs of disease activity.

Worth noting for this clonotype: Its specificity is not known.

Nested amplification of TCRalpha and TCRbeta cDNA involved two PCRs of around 16 and 10 cycles. TCRdb processed the 5' RACE reads again and assigns one entry to each CDR3 protein, with no DNA. The sample totals just over 300,000 distinct CDR3 sequences; its top ten clones hold 5.6%. This CDR3 has 18 residues. Per the germline V gene, CDR1 is DFQATT and CDR2 is SNEGSKA (reference sequence). This rearrangement joins TRBV20-1 to TRBJ2-3; TCRdb outputs TRBD2, but without DNA this stays unchecked. The sequence was obtained from a human donor with ulcerative colitis or Crohn's disease, or a healthy co-twin of an affected twin (not recorded which). The sequenced material came from blood. The CDR3 sequence: CRALTLTRTRTTTDTQYF.